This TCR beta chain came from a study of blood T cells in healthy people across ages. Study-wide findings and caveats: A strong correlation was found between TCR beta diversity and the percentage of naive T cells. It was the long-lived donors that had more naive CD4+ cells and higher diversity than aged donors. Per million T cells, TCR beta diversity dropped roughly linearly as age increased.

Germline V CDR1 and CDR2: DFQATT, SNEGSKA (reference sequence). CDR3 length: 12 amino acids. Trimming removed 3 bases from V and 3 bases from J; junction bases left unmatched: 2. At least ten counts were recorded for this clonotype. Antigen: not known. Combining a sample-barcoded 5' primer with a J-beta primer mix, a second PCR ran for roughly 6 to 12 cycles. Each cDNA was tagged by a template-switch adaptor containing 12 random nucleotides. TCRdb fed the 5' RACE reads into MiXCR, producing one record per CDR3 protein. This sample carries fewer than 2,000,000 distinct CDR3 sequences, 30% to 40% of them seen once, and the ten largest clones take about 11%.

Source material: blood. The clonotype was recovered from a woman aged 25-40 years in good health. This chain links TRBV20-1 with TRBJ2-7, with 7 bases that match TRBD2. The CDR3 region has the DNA TGCAGTGCTAGGCGGGAGTACTACGAGCAGTACTTC. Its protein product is CSARREYYEQYF.